This T cell receptor beta chain was identified in a study of T cells in Graves' hyperthyroidism and ophthalmopathy. Whole-study findings and limits: Most clonotypes that expanded in the thyroid above 0.001 also showed up in blood. The model foresaw ophthalmopathy a median 6.5 months prior to onset.

Diagnostic assessment was based on clinical symptoms, serum thyroxine and TRAb, thyroid ultrasound and orbital computed tomography. V dropped 0 bases and J dropped 8 bases, with 16 bases sitting between them. Germline CDR1 reads SGDLS; CDR2 reads YYNGEE. The CDR3 is 15 residues long. TCR beta CDR3 sequences were amplified from RNA transcripts. First-round RT-PCR of the TCR CDR3 relied on the HTBI primer set. TCRdb used MiXCR to reprocess the multiplex PCR reads, holding one entry per CDR3 protein. The sample contains more than 500,000 distinct CDR3 sequences, about 45% of which appear only once. As for this clonotype: As yet, its antigen is unknown.

This chain links TRBV9 with TRBJ2-3; a possible D gene is TRBD2 (7 bases). The sequence was collected from an adult woman with Graves' disease, either hyperthyroidism or ophthalmopathy (not recorded which). Sequencing was performed on peripheral blood or thyroid tissue (not recorded which). DNA for the CDR3: TGTGCCAGCAGCGTAGAGTGGGGGGGGCGAGTTACGCAGTATTTT. Translating it yields CASSVEWGGRVTQYF.